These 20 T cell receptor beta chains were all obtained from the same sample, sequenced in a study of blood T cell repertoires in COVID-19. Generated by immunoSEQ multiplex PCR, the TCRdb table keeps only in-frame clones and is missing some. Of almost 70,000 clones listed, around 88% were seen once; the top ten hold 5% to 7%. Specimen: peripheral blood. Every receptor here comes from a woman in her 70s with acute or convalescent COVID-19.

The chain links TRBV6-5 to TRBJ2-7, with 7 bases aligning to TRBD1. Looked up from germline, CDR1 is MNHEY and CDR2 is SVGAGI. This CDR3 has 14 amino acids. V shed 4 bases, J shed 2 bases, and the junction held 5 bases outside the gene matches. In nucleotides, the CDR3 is TGTGCCAGCAGTTCCTGGGACAGAGCCTACGAGCAGTACTTC. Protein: CASSSWDRAYEQYF.

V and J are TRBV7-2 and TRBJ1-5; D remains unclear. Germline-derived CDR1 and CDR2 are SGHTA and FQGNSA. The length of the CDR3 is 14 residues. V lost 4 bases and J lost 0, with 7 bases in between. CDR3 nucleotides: TGTGCCAGCAGCTGGTCCAGTAGCAATCAGCCCCAGCATTTT. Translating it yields CASSWSSSNQPQHF.

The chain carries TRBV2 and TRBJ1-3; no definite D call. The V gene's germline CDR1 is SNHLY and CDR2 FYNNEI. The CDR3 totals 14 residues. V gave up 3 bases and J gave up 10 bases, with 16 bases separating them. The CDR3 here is CASSEQTRLGTIYF. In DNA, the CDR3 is TGTGCCAGCAGTGAGCAGACACGATTGGGTACCATATATTTT.

CDR3 in DNA: TGTGCCAGCAGCGATGGACAGTTCTACGAGCAGTACTTC. Its protein product is CASSDGQFYEQYF. The rearrangement joins TRBV11-3 to TRBJ2-7; tentatively, D is TRBD1 (6 bases). CDR1 and CDR2 (germline): SGHNT, YENEEA. V lost 5 bases and J lost 3, with 11 bases in between. The CDR3 runs to 13 residues.

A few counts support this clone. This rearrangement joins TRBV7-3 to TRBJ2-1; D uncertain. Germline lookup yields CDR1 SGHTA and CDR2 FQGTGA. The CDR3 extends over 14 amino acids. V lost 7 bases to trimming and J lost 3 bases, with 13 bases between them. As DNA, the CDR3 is TGTGCCAGCAACGGCGGCCGTTTCTACAATGAGCAGTTCTTC. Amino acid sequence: CASNGGRFYNEQFF.

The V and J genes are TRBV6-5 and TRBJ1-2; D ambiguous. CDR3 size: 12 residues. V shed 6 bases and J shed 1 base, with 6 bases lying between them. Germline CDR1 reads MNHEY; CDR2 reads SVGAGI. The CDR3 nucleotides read TGTGCCAGCAGCGACTTTAACTATGGCTACACCTTC. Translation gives CASSDFNYGYTF.

This CDR3 is CATSSSNEKLFF. The CDR3 DNA follows: TGTGCCACCAGTTCAAGCAATGAAAAACTGTTTTTT. The chain recombines TRBV24-1 with TRBJ1-4, with D uncertain. The CDR3 is made up of 12 amino acids. Germline V CDR1 and CDR2: KGHDR, SFDVKD. V lost 6 bases to trimming and J lost 5 bases, with 6 bases between them.

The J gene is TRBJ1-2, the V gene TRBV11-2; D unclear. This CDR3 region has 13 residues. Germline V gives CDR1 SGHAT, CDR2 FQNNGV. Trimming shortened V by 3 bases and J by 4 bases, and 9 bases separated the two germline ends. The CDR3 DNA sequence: TGTGCCAGCAGCTTGGGCAGTTCCTATGGCTACACCTTC. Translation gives CASSLGSSYGYTF.

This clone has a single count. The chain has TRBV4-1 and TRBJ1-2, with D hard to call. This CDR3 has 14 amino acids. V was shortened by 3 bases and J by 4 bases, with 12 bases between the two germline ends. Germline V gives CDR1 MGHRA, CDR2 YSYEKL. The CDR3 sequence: CASSHQEGFYGYTF. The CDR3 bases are TGCGCCAGCAGCCATCAAGAGGGCTTCTATGGCTACACCTTC.

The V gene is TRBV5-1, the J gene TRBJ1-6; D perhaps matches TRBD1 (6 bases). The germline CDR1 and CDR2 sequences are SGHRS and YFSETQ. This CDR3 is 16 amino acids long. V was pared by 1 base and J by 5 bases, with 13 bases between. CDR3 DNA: TGCGCCAGCAGCTTGTACAGGGAAAGAAATAATTCACCCCTCCACTTT. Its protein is CASSLYRERNNSPLHF.

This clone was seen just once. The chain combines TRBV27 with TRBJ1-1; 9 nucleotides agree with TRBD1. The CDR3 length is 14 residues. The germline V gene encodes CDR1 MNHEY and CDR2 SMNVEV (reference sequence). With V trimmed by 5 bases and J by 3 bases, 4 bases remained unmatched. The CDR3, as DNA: TGTGCCAGCAGTAGGAGACAGGGGGACACTGAAGCTTTCTTT. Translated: CASSRRQGDTEAFF.

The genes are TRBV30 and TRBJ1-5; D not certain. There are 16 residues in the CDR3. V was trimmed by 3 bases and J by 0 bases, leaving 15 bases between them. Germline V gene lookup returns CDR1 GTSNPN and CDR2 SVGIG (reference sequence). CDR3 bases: TGTGCCTGGAGCGCATTAGGGCGGGATAGCAATCAGCCCCAGCATTTT. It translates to CAWSALGRDSNQPQHF. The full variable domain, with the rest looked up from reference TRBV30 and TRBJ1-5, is SQTIHQWPATLVQPVGSPLSLECTVEGTSNPNLYWYRQAAGRGLQLLFYSVGIGQISSEVPQNLSASRPQDRQFILSSKKLLLSDSGFYLCAWSALGRDSNQPQHFGDGTRLSIL.

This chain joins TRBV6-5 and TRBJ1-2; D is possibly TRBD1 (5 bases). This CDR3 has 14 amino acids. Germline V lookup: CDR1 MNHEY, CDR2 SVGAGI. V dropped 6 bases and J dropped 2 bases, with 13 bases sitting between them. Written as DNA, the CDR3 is TGTGCCAGCAGCAGGGATCTGACGAACTATGGCTACACCTTC. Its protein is CASSRDLTNYGYTF.

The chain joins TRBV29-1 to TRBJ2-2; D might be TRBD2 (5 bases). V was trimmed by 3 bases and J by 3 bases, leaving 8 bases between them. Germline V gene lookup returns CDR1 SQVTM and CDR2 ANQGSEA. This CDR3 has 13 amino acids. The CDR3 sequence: CSVDEGHTGELFF. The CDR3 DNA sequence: TGCAGCGTTGATGAGGGCCACACCGGGGAGCTGTTTTTT.

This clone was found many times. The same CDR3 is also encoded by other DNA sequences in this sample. The CDR3 sequence is CASSDRGIYEQYF. DNA of the CDR3: TGTGCCAGCAGTGACAGGGGGATCTACGAGCAGTACTTC. The chain joins TRBV27 to TRBJ2-7; 9 bases are shared with TRBD1. Germline V CDR1 and CDR2: MNHEY, SMNVEV (reference sequence). This CDR3 has 13 amino acids. V lost 5 bases and J lost 3; bases outside the gene matches: 2.

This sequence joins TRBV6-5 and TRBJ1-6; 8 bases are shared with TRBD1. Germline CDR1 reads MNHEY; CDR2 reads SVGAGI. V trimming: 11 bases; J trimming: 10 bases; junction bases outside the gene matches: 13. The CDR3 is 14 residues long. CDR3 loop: CAVSGGGVRSPLHF. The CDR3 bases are TGTGCCGTCTCAGGGGGCGGGGTAAGATCACCCCTCCACTTT.

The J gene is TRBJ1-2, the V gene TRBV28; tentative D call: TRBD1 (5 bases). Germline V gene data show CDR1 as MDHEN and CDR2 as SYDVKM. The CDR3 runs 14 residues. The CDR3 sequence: CASQGSRWNYGYTF. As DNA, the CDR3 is TGTGCTTCCCAGGGATCCCGATGGAACTATGGCTACACCTTC.

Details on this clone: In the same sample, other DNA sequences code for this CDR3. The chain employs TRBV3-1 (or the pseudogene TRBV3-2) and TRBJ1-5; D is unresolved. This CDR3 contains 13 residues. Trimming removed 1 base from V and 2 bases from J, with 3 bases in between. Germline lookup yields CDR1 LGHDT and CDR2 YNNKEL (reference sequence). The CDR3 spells CASSQAGNQPQHF. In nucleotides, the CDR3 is TGTGCCAGCAGCCAAGCGGGCAATCAGCCCCAGCATTTT.

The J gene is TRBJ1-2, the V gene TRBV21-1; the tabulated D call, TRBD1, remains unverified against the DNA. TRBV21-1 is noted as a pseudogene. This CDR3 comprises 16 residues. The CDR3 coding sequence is TGTGCCAGCACCGAGAAGGGACAGTCGGTTAACTATGGCTACACCTTC. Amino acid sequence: CASTEKGQSVNYGYTF.

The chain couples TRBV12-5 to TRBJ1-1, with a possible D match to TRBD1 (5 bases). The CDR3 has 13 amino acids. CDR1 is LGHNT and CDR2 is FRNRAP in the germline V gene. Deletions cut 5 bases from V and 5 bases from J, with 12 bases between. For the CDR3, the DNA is TGTGCTAGTGGTATATGGGGGGGGACTGAAGCTTTCTTT. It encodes CASGIWGGTEAFF.